Listed below are T cell receptor beta chains from one sample, sequenced in a study of blood T cell repertoires in COVID-19. Sequencing was performed with immunoSEQ multiplex PCR; in TCRdb, only in-frame clones are kept and a portion is missing. Of over 70,000 clones in the sample, roughly 80% were seen once. The source material was peripheral blood. The receptor set was obtained from a man between 65 and 80 years old who had recovered from COVID-19. Both conserved end residues are part of each CDR3. D genes are given only for firm matches. Expanded clones are given a class, and other clones once, few, many or no size at all.

d_call	v_call	clone_size	j_call	cdr3_aa	cdr3_nt
TRBD2	TRBV7-2	NA	TRBJ2-7	CASSLRREYEQYF	TGTGCCAGCAGCTTAAGGCGGGAGTATGAGCAGTACTTC
TRBD1	TRBV19	NA	TRBJ1-2	CASSDWDRGNYGYTF	TGTGCCAGTAGTGATTGGGACAGGGGAAACTATGGCTACACCTTC
NA	TRBV27	NA	TRBJ2-1	CASSFLAGKEFF	TGTGCCAGCAGTTTTTTAGCTGGTAAAGAGTTCTTC
NA	TRBV29-1	NA	TRBJ2-1	CSLKGLETEYNEQFF	TGCAGCCTAAAGGGTCTCGAGACAGAATACAATGAGCAGTTCTTC
TRBD1	TRBV4-3	NA	TRBJ1-5	CASSQVTGGQPQHF	TGCGCCAGCAGCCAAGTGACAGGGGGTCAGCCCCAGCATTTT
NA	TRBV4-3	NA	TRBJ2-1	CASSPGPEGTVDNEQFF	TGCGCCAGCAGCCCAGGTCCCGAGGGGACTGTCGACAATGAGCAGTTCTTC
TRBD1	TRBV5-1	NA	TRBJ2-3	CASSLEGTGDTDTQYF	TGCGCCAGCAGCTTGGAAGGGACAGGGGACACAGATACGCAGTATTTT
TRBD1	TRBV24-1	NA	TRBJ1-6	CAAGTGNSPLHF	TGTGCCGCCGGGACAGGGAATTCACCCCTCCACTTT
NA	TRBV10-2	NA	TRBJ1-6	CASSRDTSSYNSPLHF	TGCGCCAGCAGTCGGGACACGAGCTCCTATAATTCACCCCTCCACTTT
TRBD2	TRBV7-2	NA	TRBJ2-2	CASSLAVLAANTGELFF	TGTGCCAGCAGCCTTGCTGTACTAGCGGCCAACACCGGGGAGCTGTTTTTT
TRBD2	TRBV5-8	once	TRBJ2-7	CASSPAGGPYEQYF	TGTGCCAGCAGCCCAGCGGGAGGGCCCTACGAGCAGTACTTC
NA	TRBV19	NA	TRBJ1-5	CASVGHKASDQPQHF	TGTGCCAGTGTGGGGCACAAGGCCTCTGATCAGCCCCAGCATTTT
NA	TRBV9	NA	TRBJ2-7	CASSVQSEGEQYF	TGTGCCAGCAGCGTCCAATCGGAGGGGGAGCAGTACTTC
TRBD2	TRBV7-2	NA	TRBJ2-3	CASSLSGGAHTQYF	TGTGCCAGCAGCCTTAGCGGGGGGGCCCATACGCAGTATTTT
NA	TRBV5-5	few	TRBJ2-7	CASSLWDSSYEQYF	TGTGCCAGCAGCCTCTGGGACTCCTCCTACGAGCAGTACTTC
NA	TRBV7-9	NA	TRBJ1-1	CASGQSYTEAFF	TGTGCCAGTGGACAGTCTTACACTGAAGCTTTCTTT
NA	TRBV5-1	NA	TRBJ2-7	CASKRGGGYEQYF	TGCGCCAGCAAGAGGGGGGGCGGCTACGAGCAGTACTTC
TRBD1	TRBV27	NA	TRBJ1-2	CASSFQGAPDYGYTF	TGTGCCAGCAGTTTCCAGGGGGCGCCGGACTATGGCTACACCTTC
TRBD1	TRBV10-3	NA	TRBJ1-2	CAIRNGTANYGYTF	TGTGCCATCAGAAACGGGACAGCTAACTATGGCTACACCTTC
TRBD1	TRBV28	NA	TRBJ1-5	CANRTGDGQPQHF	TGTGCCAACCGAACAGGGGACGGGCAGCCCCAGCATTTT
NA	TRBV28	once	TRBJ1-2	CASSSGDGGFYGYTF	TGTGCCAGCAGTTCGGGAGACGGTGGGTTCTATGGCTACACCTTC
NA	TRBV5-6	once	TRBJ1-1	CASSLGQWGPEAFF	TGTGCCAGCAGCTTGGGCCAATGGGGCCCTGAAGCTTTCTTT
NA	TRBV2	NA	TRBJ2-5	CASSVKLQETQYF	TGTGCCAGCAGTGTGAAGTTGCAGGAGACCCAGTACTTC
NA	TRBV18	NA	TRBJ2-7	CASSPGLTYEQYF	TGTGCCAGCTCACCGGGACTTACCTACGAGCAGTACTTC
NA	TRBV21-1	NA	TRBJ1-2	CASSARQVGYTF	TGTGCCAGCAGCGCCCGACAGGTCGGCTACACCTTC
NA	TRBV6-5	NA	TRBJ1-4	CASSRGSTNEKLFF	TGTGCCAGCAGCCGGGGGTCCACTAATGAAAAACTGTTTTTT
NA	TRBV18	NA	TRBJ1-5	CASSLHHNQPQHF	TGTGCCAGCTCTTTACACCACAATCAGCCCCAGCATTTT
NA	TRBV15	NA	TRBJ1-6	CATSRDRESPLHF	TGTGCCACCAGCAGAGATCGGGAGTCACCCCTCCACTTT
NA	TRBV5-1	NA	TRBJ1-4	CASSLGQALTNEKLFF	TGCGCCAGCAGCTTGGGTCAGGCCTTAACTAATGAAAAACTGTTTTTT
TRBD1	TRBV7-3	once	TRBJ2-2	CASSFSGTGPLNTGELFF	TGTGCCAGCAGCTTCTCCGGGACAGGGCCCTTGAACACCGGGGAGCTGTTTTTT
TRBD1	TRBV5-6	NA	TRBJ2-2	CASSSAGQGGTGELFF	TGTGCCAGCAGCTCAGCGGGACAGGGAGGCACCGGGGAGCTGTTTTTT
TRBD1	TRBV5-6	few	TRBJ1-6	CASREGQGISPLHF	TGTGCCAGCAGAGAGGGACAGGGGATTTCACCCCTCCACTTT
NA	TRBV24-1	NA	TRBJ2-5	CATTEDGQETQYF	TGTGCCACCACCGAAGACGGGCAAGAGACCCAGTACTTC
NA	TRBV7-9	NA	TRBJ1-2	CASSLHGTEYGYTF	TGTGCCAGCAGCTTACATGGTACAGAGTATGGCTACACCTTC
TRBD2	TRBV9	NA	TRBJ2-5	CASSVGLAGAETQYF	TGTGCCAGCAGCGTGGGACTAGCGGGAGCGGAGACCCAGTACTTC
TRBD2	TRBV27	NA	TRBJ2-3	CASSFLRTVAGTSTDTQYF	TGTGCCAGCAGTTTCCTCCGGACAGTAGCGGGAACCTCCACAGATACGCAGTATTTT
NA	TRBV9	NA	TRBJ1-5	CASSVGPGGNQPQHF	TGTGCCAGCAGCGTAGGACCAGGTGGCAATCAGCCCCAGCATTTT
TRBD1	TRBV6-1	NA	TRBJ1-5	CASRATGGGNQPQHF	TGTGCCAGCAGGGCGACAGGGGGCGGCAATCAGCCCCAGCATTTT
NA	TRBV7-2	few	TRBJ2-7	CASSAQTASYEQYF	TGTGCCAGCAGCGCTCAGACAGCTTCCTACGAGCAGTACTTC
TRBD1	TRBV27	NA	TRBJ1-2	CASSFSGGYGYTF	TGTGCCAGCAGTTTTTCAGGGGGCTATGGCTACACCTTC
NA	TRBV28	NA	TRBJ1-3	CASSPRTFVNTIYF	TGTGCCAGCAGCCCTCGGACTTTCGTGAACACCATATATTTT
NA	TRBV12-3/TRBV12-4	NA	TRBJ1-5	CASRAGGPQHF	TGTGCCAGCAGGGCGGGGGGGCCCCAGCATTTT
TRBD2	TRBV2	NA	TRBJ2-5	CASSEELAGAQETQYF	TGTGCCAGCAGTGAAGAACTAGCGGGGGCCCAAGAGACCCAGTACTTC
TRBD1	TRBV5-1	NA	TRBJ2-4	CASSSDRVQNIQYF	TGCGCCAGCAGTTCAGACAGGGTCCAAAACATTCAGTACTTC
NA	TRBV3-1/TRBV3-2	NA	TRBJ2-5	CASSQGLGVQETQYF	TGTGCCAGCAGCCAGGGGTTAGGGGTCCAAGAGACCCAGTACTTC
NA	TRBV12-3/TRBV12-4	NA	TRBJ1-2	CASSPDRLYGYTF	TGTGCCAGCAGCCCGGACAGACTCTATGGCTACACCTTC
NA	TRBV5-1	once	TRBJ2-7	CASSLGLERSYEQYF	TGCGCCAGCAGCTTGGGACTTGAGAGATCCTACGAGCAGTACTTC
NA	TRBV30	NA	TRBJ1-2	CAWSVQAAGYTF	TGTGCCTGGAGTGTACAGGCCGCCGGCTACACCTTC
TRBD2	TRBV5-1	NA	TRBJ2-5	CASSDTGGQETQYF	TGCGCCAGCAGCGATACGGGGGGCCAAGAGACCCAGTACTTC
NA	TRBV28	NA	TRBJ1-5	CASRNREGQPQHF	TGTGCCAGCAGGAACAGGGAGGGTCAGCCCCAGCATTTT
NA	TRBV28	NA	TRBJ2-6	CASSLWRAGANVLTF	TGTGCCAGCAGTTTATGGAGGGCTGGGGCCAACGTCCTGACTTTC
TRBD2	TRBV29-1	NA	TRBJ2-5	CSSAGTKQETQYF	TGCAGCTCGGCCGGGACTAAACAAGAGACCCAGTACTTC
TRBD2	TRBV5-1	NA	TRBJ2-1	CASSASGGALGEQFF	TGCGCCAGCAGCGCTAGCGGGGGGGCCCTGGGTGAGCAGTTCTTC
TRBD2	TRBV9	NA	TRBJ2-1	CASSVAPVTSGSYNEQFF	TGTGCCAGCAGCGTAGCCCCCGTGACTAGCGGATCCTACAATGAGCAGTTCTTC
NA	TRBV5-6	many	TRBJ1-6	CASSFSEGNSPLHF	TGTGCCAGCAGCTTCTCCGAGGGTAATTCACCCCTCCACTTT
NA	TRBV3-1/TRBV3-2	NA	TRBJ2-5	CASSPGTGFQETQYF	TGTGCCAGCAGCCCGGGTACAGGGTTCCAAGAGACCCAGTACTTC
TRBD1	TRBV27	NA	TRBJ1-5	CASRLTGAYNQPQHF	TGTGCCAGCAGACTCACAGGGGCCTACAATCAGCCCCAGCATTTT
TRBD2	TRBV4-1	NA	TRBJ2-1	CASSQGTSLSFGYNEQFF	TGCGCCAGCAGCCAAGGGACTAGCCTATCGTTTGGATACAATGAGCAGTTCTTC
TRBD1	TRBV7-6	NA	TRBJ1-3	CASSPRGQDSGNTIYF	TGTGCCAGCAGCCCCAGGGGACAGGACTCTGGAAACACCATATATTTT